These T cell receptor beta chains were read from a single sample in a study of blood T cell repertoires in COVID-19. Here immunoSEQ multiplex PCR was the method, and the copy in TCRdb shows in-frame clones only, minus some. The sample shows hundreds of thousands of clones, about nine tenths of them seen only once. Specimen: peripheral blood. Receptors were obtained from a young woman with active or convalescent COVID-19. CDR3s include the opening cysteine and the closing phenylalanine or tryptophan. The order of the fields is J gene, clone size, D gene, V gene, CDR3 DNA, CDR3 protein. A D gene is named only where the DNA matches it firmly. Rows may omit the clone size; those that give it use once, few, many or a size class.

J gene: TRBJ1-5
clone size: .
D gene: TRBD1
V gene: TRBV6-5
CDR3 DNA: TGTGCCAGCACCGCCGGGACAGGACGGCATCAGCCCCAGCATTTT
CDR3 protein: CASTAGTGRHQPQHF

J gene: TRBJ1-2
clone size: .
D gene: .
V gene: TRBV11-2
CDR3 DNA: TGTGCCAGCAGCTCCCAGGGCGGAAGTGGCTACACCTTC
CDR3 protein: CASSSQGGSGYTF

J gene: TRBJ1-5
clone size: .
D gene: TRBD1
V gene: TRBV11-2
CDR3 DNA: TGTGCCAGCAGCTTAGATGAGTATGGACAGGGGTTCAGTCGAAATCAGCCCCAGCATTTT
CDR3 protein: CASSLDEYGQGFSRNQPQHF

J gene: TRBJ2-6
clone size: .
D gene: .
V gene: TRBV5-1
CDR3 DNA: TGCGCCAGCAGCTTGGGTCCAGGGGATAGCTCTGGGGCCAACGTCCTGACTTTC
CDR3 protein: CASSLGPGDSSGANVLTF

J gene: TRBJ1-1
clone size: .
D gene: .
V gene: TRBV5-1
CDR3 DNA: TGCGCCAGCAGCTCAGGGGTGGGGGCGAACACTGAAGCTTTCTTT
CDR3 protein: CASSSGVGANTEAFF

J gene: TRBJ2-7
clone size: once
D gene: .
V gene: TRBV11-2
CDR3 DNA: TGTGCCAGCAGCCTCCCTAAGGACAGCCCCTCCTACGAGCAGTACTTC
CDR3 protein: CASSLPKDSPSYEQYF

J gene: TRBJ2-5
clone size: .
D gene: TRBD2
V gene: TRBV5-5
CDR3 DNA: TGTGCCAGTACCCGGGGGGGGACGCAAGAGACCCAGTACTTC
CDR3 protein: CASTRGGTQETQYF

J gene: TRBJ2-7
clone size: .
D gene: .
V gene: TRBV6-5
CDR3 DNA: TGTGCCAGCAGGCGGGACGTCTCCTACGAGCAGTACTTC
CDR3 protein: CASRRDVSYEQYF

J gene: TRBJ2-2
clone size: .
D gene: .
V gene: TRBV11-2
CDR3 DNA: TGTGCCAGCAGCTCATCCCTCGGGGTCGGTAGCACCGGGGAGCTGTTTTTT
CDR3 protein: CASSSSLGVGSTGELFF

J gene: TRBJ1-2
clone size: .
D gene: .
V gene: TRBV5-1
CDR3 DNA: TGCGCCAGCAGCTTGGCAGGGGACACCTATGGCTACACCTTC
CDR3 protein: CASSLAGDTYGYTF

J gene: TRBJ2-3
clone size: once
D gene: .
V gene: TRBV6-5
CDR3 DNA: TGTGCCAGCAGTTACGGCGGTCGAGTAGGAGATACGCAGTATTTT
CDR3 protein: CASSYGGRVGDTQYF

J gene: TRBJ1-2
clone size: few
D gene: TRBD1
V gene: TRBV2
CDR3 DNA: TGTGCCAGCGGGCGCGCTGGACAGGGAAGAGAAAGAGGCTACACCTTC
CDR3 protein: CASGRAGQGRERGYTF

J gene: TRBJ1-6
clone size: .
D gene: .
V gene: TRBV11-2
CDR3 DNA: TGTGCCAGCAGCTTAGGAGAAATATCTCCACCCCTCCACTTT
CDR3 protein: CASSLGEISPPLHF

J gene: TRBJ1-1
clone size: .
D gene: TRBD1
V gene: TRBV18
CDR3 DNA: TGTGCCAGCTCAAGCGGGACAGGGACGATGAACACTGAAGCTTTCTTT
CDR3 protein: CASSSGTGTMNTEAFF

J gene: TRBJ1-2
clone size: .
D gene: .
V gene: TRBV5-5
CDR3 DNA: TGTGCCAGCAGCCCCGGCGGGGGTGCTAACTATGGCTACACCTTC
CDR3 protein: CASSPGGGANYGYTF

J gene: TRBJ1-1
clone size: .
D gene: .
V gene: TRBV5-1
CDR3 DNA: TGCGCCAGCAGCTTGACAGTGGGGAACACTGAAGCTTTCTTT
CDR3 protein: CASSLTVGNTEAFF

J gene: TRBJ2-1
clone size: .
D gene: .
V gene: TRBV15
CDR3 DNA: TGTGCCACCAGCAGAACTAGATACAATGAGCAGTTCTTC
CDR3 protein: CATSRTRYNEQFF

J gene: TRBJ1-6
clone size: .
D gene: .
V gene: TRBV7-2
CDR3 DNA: TGTGCCAGCAGCTTAATGGCGCGGGATTCACCCCTCCACTTT
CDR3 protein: CASSLMARDSPLHF

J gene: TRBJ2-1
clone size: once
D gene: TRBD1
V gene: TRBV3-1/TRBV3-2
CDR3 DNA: TGTGCCAGCAGCCCGGGGACAGGATCCTACAATGAGCAGTTCTTC
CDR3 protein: CASSPGTGSYNEQFF

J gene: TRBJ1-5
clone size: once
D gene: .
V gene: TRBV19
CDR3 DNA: TGTGCCAGTAGTATGGGCAGGGAGGGCAATCAGCCCCAGCATTTT
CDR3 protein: CASSMGREGNQPQHF

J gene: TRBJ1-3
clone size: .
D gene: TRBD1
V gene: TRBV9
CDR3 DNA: TGTGCCAGCAGCGTAGCCCCCACGGACAGGGGGCAGGACACCATATATTTT
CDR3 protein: CASSVAPTDRGQDTIYF

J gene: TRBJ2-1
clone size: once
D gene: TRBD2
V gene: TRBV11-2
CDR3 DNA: TGTGCCAGCAGCTTAGGCAGGTCGGGGGGGTACAATGAGCAGTTCTTC
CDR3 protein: CASSLGRSGGYNEQFF

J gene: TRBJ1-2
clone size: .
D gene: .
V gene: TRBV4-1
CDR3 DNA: TGCGCCAGCAGCCATGGGGTACGGGGAGAGAATGGCTACACCTTC
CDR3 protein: CASSHGVRGENGYTF

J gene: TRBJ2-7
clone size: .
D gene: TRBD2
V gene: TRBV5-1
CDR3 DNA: TGCGCCAGCAGCTCCGGGACTAGCGGGAAAAACTACGAGCAGTACTTC
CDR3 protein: CASSSGTSGKNYEQYF

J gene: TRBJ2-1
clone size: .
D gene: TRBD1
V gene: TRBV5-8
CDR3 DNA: TGTGCCAGCAGCTTTCGGACAGGGAGCAATGAGCAGTTCTTC
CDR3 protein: CASSFRTGSNEQFF

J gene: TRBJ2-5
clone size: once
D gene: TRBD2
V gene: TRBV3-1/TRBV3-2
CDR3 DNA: TGTGCCAGCAGCCAAGAATCGGGACTAGCGGGGCCTGGGTTGGGGCGAACCCAGTACTTC
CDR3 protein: CASSQESGLAGPGLGRTQYF

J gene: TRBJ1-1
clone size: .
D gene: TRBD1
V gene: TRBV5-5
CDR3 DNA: TGTGCCAGCAGCCTAACACGGGACAGTTCGAACACTGAAGCTTTCTTT
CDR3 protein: CASSLTRDSSNTEAFF

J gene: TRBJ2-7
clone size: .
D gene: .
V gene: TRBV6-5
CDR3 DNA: TGTGCCAGCAGTCGCTCAGAGAGGAGCTACGAGCAGTACTTC
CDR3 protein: CASSRSERSYEQYF

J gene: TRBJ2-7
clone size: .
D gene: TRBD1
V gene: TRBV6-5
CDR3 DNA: TGTGCCAGCAGTAAGGAGACGACAGGGGCCTACGAGCAGTACTTC
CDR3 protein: CASSKETTGAYEQYF

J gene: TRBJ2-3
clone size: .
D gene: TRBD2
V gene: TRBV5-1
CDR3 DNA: TGCGCCAGCGGCCCGGGGGGGCCTACCGCGGATACGCAGTATTTT
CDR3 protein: CASGPGGPTADTQYF